The 32 T cell receptor beta chains reported below all come from one sample, sequenced in a study of T cell repertoires in cytomegalovirus infection. These TCRs are of unknown antigen specificity. MiXCR, applied by TCRdb to the reads, yields one record per CDR3 protein. The sample contains roughly 350,000 distinct CDR3 sequences, approximately 30% of which appear only once. This specimen consisted of cultured PBMCs, obtained from culture after CMV antigen stimulation. These TCRs come from a human donor in good health (CMV status not recorded). Some clones in this sample may be carry-over from other donors' samples.

The table lists this clonotype with a count of one. The chain employs TRBV29-1 and TRBJ1-4, with 9 bases matching TRBD1. The CDR3 extends over 13 amino acids. Trimming at V came to 5 bases and at J to 6 bases, leaving 4 bases not matched to a gene. The germline V gene encodes CDR1 SQVTM and CDR2 ANQGSEA. CDR3 residues: CSVTGTGYEKLFF. Written as DNA, the CDR3 is TGCAGCGTTACCGGGACAGGGTATGAAAAACTGTTTTTT.

Only a few counts were recorded for this clonotype. V and J are TRBV3-1 and TRBJ2-1, with 8 bases identical to TRBD2. The trim removed 0 bases at V and 4 bases at J, leaving 8 bases unmatched. This CDR3 contains 17 residues. Germline V gene data show CDR1 as LGHDT and CDR2 as YNNKEL (reference sequence). As DNA, the CDR3 is TGTGCCAGCAGCCAAGATGAAGGTAGCGGGATTTACAATGAGCAGTTCTTC. This codes for CASSQDEGSGIYNEQFF.

This chain links TRBV6-2 or TRBV6-3 with TRBJ2-7, with 7 bases lining up with TRBD2. Per the germline V gene, CDR1 is MNHEY and CDR2 is SVGEGT. V trimming: 6 bases; J trimming: 7 bases; junction bases outside the gene matches: 3. CDR3 length equals 11 residues. In DNA form, the CDR3 reads TGTGCCAGCAGCCAAGCGGGGGAGCAGTACGTC. Its translation is CASSQAGEQYV.

This clonotype was seen more than once but under ten times. The chain combines TRBV2 with TRBJ1-1; D unresolved. CDR1 is SNHLY and CDR2 is FYNNEI in the germline V gene. The CDR3 spans 16 residues. Trimming took 3 bases from V and 1 from J, leaving 15 bases between them. Written as DNA, the CDR3 is TGTGCCAGCAGTGAGATGGGCTATCAAGCGAACACTGAAGCTTTCTTT. Its translation: CASSEMGYQANTEAFF.

This clonotype was picked up a small number of times. The chain links TRBV6-2 or TRBV6-3 to TRBJ1-1, with TRBD1 as a possible D gene (5 bases). The V and J ends lost 5 bases and 1 base respectively, with 14 bases between them. The germline gives CDR1 MNHEY, CDR2 SVGEGT. This CDR3 is 15 amino acids long. The CDR3 protein is CASSTPSTENTEAFF. Written as DNA, the CDR3 is TGTGCCAGCAGTACCCCATCGACAGAGAACACTGAAGCTTTCTTT.

The genes are TRBV20-1 and TRBJ1-1; D is uncertain. The CDR3 is 14 amino acids. From germline, CDR1 is DFQATT and CDR2 SNEGSKA (reference sequence). The V end was cut by 6 bases, the J end by 0 bases, with 14 bases between. The CDR3 protein is CSAPRPRMNTEAFF. CDR3 in DNA: TGCAGTGCCCCTAGACCGAGAATGAACACTGAAGCTTTCTTT.

For the CDR3, the DNA is TGCGCCAGCAGGCAGGGACAGGGGGCATTCGACGAGCAGTACTTC. The encoded protein is CASRQGQGAFDEQYF. The genes are TRBV4-3 and TRBJ2-7; 12 positions agree with TRBD1. This CDR3 region has 15 residues. Germline values: CDR1 LGHNA, CDR2 YSLEER. With V trimmed by 6 bases and J by 5 bases, 8 bases remained unmatched.

Written as DNA, the CDR3 is TGTGCCAGCAGCTTGTTAGGGGCCAATTCACCCCTCCACTTT. Translating it yields CASSLLGANSPLHF. The rearrangement links TRBV5-5 to TRBJ1-6, with TRBD1 as a possible D gene (5 bases). CDR3 length equals 14 residues. Germline values: CDR1 SGHKS, CDR2 YYEKEE (reference sequence). Trimming cost V 1 base and J 7 bases, with 9 bases left between them.

This chain joins TRBV7-2 and TRBJ2-2, with no clear D. The CDR3 loop spans 12 amino acids. The germline gives CDR1 SGHTA, CDR2 FQGNSA. Trimming left V 3 bases short and J 6 bases short, with 5 bases between. CDR3 amino acids: CASSFRSGELFF. Here the CDR3 DNA reads TGTGCCAGCAGCTTCCGCTCCGGGGAGCTGTTTTTT.

This chain uses TRBV29-1 with TRBJ1-2; D is undetermined. Germline values: CDR1 SQVTM, CDR2 ANQGSEA. Trimming pared 3 bases from V and 0 bases from J, leaving 14 bases between. CDR3 size: 15 residues. CDR3 in amino acids: CSVDLSEDPNYGYTF. The CDR3 region has the DNA TGCAGCGTTGATCTATCCGAAGACCCTAACTATGGCTACACCTTC.

This clonotype was counted only a few times. The J gene is TRBJ2-1, the V gene TRBV6-6, with 12 bases identical to TRBD2. CDR3 length: 16 amino acids. Germline CDR1 reads MNHNY; CDR2 reads SVGAGI (reference sequence). V shed 2 bases and J 9 bases; nucleotides not matched to a gene: 8. The CDR3 DNA reads TGTGCCAGCAGTTACGGGCTAGCGGGAGGGCCAAGTGAGCAGTTCTTC. Translating gives CASSYGLAGGPSEQFF.

The sample holds many counts of this clonotype. The chain employs TRBV7-8 and TRBJ1-1; D gene unclear. This CDR3 spans 14 amino acids. In germline, CDR1 is SGHVS, CDR2 FQNEAQ. V dropped 1 base and J dropped 1 base, with 7 bases sitting between them. This chain's CDR3 is CASSLGPGNTEAFF. CDR3 coding DNA: TGTGCCAGCAGCTTAGGGCCAGGGAACACTGAAGCTTTCTTT.

Concerning this clonotype itself: Just one base apart from a much larger clone, this may be a read error. The chain uses TRBV7-2 and TRBJ2-6, with D unclear. Per germline, CDR1 SGHTA and CDR2 FQGNSA. The CDR3 spans 15 residues. Trimming cost V 1 base and J 0 bases, with 4 bases left between them. CDR3 in DNA: TGTGCCAGCAGCTTAGAACGCTCTGGGGCCAACGTCCTGACTTTC. Translating it yields CASSLERSGANVLTF.

This clonotype was recorded many times. The rearrangement uses TRBV7-8 and TRBJ2-7; 11 bases agree with TRBD2. Germline values: CDR1 SGHVS, CDR2 FQNEAQ. J gave up 7 bases and V 5 bases, and 13 bases lay outside the gene matches. This CDR3 spans 16 amino acids. In DNA form, the CDR3 reads TGTGCCAGCAGCCCAGAGGGGGGACTAGCGGCTTGGGAGCAGTACTTC. This codes for CASSPEGGLAAWEQYF.

The CDR3 bases are TGTGCCAGCAGCTCATCACTAGCGGGAGCATACAATGAGCAGTTCTTC. Translating gives CASSSSLAGAYNEQFF. The chain is built from TRBV7-3 and TRBJ2-1; TRBD2 aligns across 11 bases. Germline lookup yields CDR1 SGHTA and CDR2 FQGTGA. The junction had 6 bases not matched to a gene; V was cut back by 4 bases and J by 4 bases. The CDR3 spans 16 residues. Looking up the rest from reference TRBV7-3 and TRBJ2-1 gives the full variable domain: GAGVSQTPSNKVTEKGKYVELRCDPISGHTALYWYRQSLGQGPEFLIYFQGTGAADDSGLPNDRFFAVRPEGSVSTLKIQRTERGDSAVYLCASSSSLAGAYNEQFFGPGTRLTVL.

V and J are TRBV27 and TRBJ2-1; D ambiguous. Germline CDR1 and CDR2: MNHEY and SMNVEV (reference sequence). The CDR3 runs to 12 residues. Trimming cost V 5 bases and J 3 bases, with 5 bases left between them. The CDR3 here is CASSPGYNEQFF. CDR3 bases: TGTGCCAGCAGTCCCGGCTACAATGAGCAGTTCTTC.

The chain is built from TRBV7-8 and TRBJ1-6, with D possibly matching TRBD1 (6 bases). From germline, CDR1 is SGHVS and CDR2 FQNEAQ. Trimming shortened V by 1 base and J by 5 bases, and 9 bases separated the two germline ends. This CDR3 has 15 amino acids. The chain's CDR3 is CASSLVAGDNSPLHF. The CDR3 nucleotides read TGTGCCAGCAGCTTAGTCGCAGGGGATAATTCACCCCTCCACTTT.

This clonotype has only a few counts. J is TRBJ2-7 and V is TRBV28, with D possibly being TRBD1 (5 bases). This CDR3 comprises 15 residues. V gave up 3 bases and J gave up 2 bases, with 14 bases separating them. Germline CDR1 is MDHEN and CDR2 is SYDVKM. For the CDR3, the DNA is TGTGCCAGCAGTTTGTCCATTCAGGGCACCTACGAGCAGTACTTC. It specifies CASSLSIQGTYEQYF.

This clonotype was seen only a few times. The chain has TRBV7-8 and TRBJ2-5, with 7 bases fitting TRBD1. Germline V gene data show CDR1 as SGHVS and CDR2 as FQNEAQ. The junction had 4 bases not matched to a gene; V was cut back by 4 bases and J by 5 bases. The CDR3 length is 13 residues. The CDR3 reads CASSSTGAETQYF. The DNA of the CDR3 is TGTGCCAGCAGCTCCACAGGGGCCGAGACCCAGTACTTC. Full variable domain (rest looked up from reference TRBV7-8 and TRBJ2-5): GAGVSQSPRYKVAKRGQDVALRCDPISGHVSLFWYQQALGQGPEFLTYFQNEAQLDKSGLPSDRFFAERPEGSVSTLKIQRTQQEDSAVYLCASSSTGAETQYFGPGTRLLVL.

The chain recombines TRBV7-9 with TRBJ2-1; perhaps TRBD2 as D (6 bases). The V end was cut by 3 bases, the J end by 6 bases, with 18 bases between. This CDR3 has 16 residues. Germline V gives CDR1 SEHNR, CDR2 FQNEAQ (reference sequence). The CDR3 sequence: CASSLRGDVWGNEQFF. The CDR3 coding sequence is TGTGCCAGCAGCTTGCGGGGAGATGTCTGGGGCAATGAGCAGTTCTTC.

This clonotype occurred many times. This sequence joins TRBV7-2 and TRBJ2-6, with D perhaps matching TRBD1 (6 bases). Trimming stripped 5 bases from V and 5 bases from J, with 10 bases between. CDR1 is SGHTA and CDR2 is FQGNSA in the germline V gene. The CDR3 runs 14 residues. CDR3 coding DNA: TGTGCCAGCAGCGGGGGCTCGTGGGCCAACGTCCTGACTTTC. The encoded protein is CASSGGSWANVLTF.

The V call is TRBV7-2, the J call TRBJ2-7; 10 bases line up with TRBD2. V lost 3 bases to trimming and J lost 6 bases; unmatched junction nucleotides: 5. Per the germline V gene, CDR1 is SGHTA and CDR2 is FQGNSA. This CDR3 is built from 14 residues. Here the CDR3 DNA reads TGTGCCAGCAGCTTTCTAGCGGGAGCAGTCGAGCAGTACTTC. Protein sequence: CASSFLAGAVEQYF.

The J gene is TRBJ2-6, the V gene TRBV6-2 or TRBV6-3, with D perhaps assigned TRBD1 or TRBD2 (6 bases each). The CDR3 has 18 amino acids. V was clipped by 2 bases and J by 5 bases, with 19 bases between them. Germline CDR1 is MNHEY and CDR2 is SVGEGT. CDR3 DNA: TGTGCCAGCAGTTACCGGGGGCCCAGTCAACGGAGGGCCAACGTCCTGACTTTC. The encoded protein is CASSYRGPSQRRANVLTF.

This chain connects TRBV3-1 to TRBJ2-1, with a weak D call TRBD2 (5 bases). The germline gives CDR1 LGHDT, CDR2 YNNKEL (reference sequence). This CDR3 has 15 amino acids. The V end was cut by 0 bases, the J end by 4 bases, with 10 bases between. The CDR3 reads CASSQEIGEYNEQFF. The CDR3 DNA reads as TGTGCCAGCAGCCAAGAAATTGGGGAGTACAATGAGCAGTTCTTC.

The chain has TRBV6-5 and TRBJ2-1; TRBD2 agrees at 8 bases. Trimming took 2 bases from V and 8 from J; bases not matched to a gene: 8. Looked up from germline, CDR1 is MNHEY and CDR2 is SVGAGI. The CDR3 is made up of 15 amino acids. This CDR3 reads CASSYTGGSSDEQFF. CDR3 DNA sequence: TGTGCCAGCAGTTACACGGGGGGGTCCAGCGATGAGCAGTTCTTC.

The table lists this clonotype with a few counts. The genes are TRBV7-8 and TRBJ1-2, with TRBD1 identical over 7 bases. Germline V gene lookup returns CDR1 SGHVS and CDR2 FQNEAQ. The ends lost 4 bases at V and 4 bases at J; junction bases unmatched: 9. This CDR3 contains 15 residues. DNA for the CDR3: TGTGCCAGCAGCTCCGACAGGGTATCTCCCTATGGCTACACCTTC. Its protein is CASSSDRVSPYGYTF. The complete variable domain, with remaining parts taken from reference TRBV7-8 and TRBJ1-2, reads GAGVSQSPRYKVAKRGQDVALRCDPISGHVSLFWYQQALGQGPEFLTYFQNEAQLDKSGLPSDRFFAERPEGSVSTLKIQRTQQEDSAVYLCASSSDRVSPYGYTFGSGTRLTVV.

In this sample, this clonotype turned up a few times. The genes are TRBV2 and TRBJ2-7; D is uncertain. Trimming cost V 5 bases and J 3 bases, with 14 bases left between them. The CDR3 contains 14 residues. The V gene's germline CDR1 is SNHLY and CDR2 FYNNEI. The CDR3 region has the DNA TGTGCCAGCAGTAGATATGGTTTCGGCTACGAGCAGTACTTC. It yields the protein CASSRYGFGYEQYF.

The V call is TRBV7-2, the J call TRBJ2-7; no clear D. The CDR3 totals 13 residues. Trimming removed 1 base at V and 3 bases at J, with 7 bases between. Germline lookup yields CDR1 SGHTA and CDR2 FQGNSA. In DNA, the CDR3 is TGTGCCAGCAGCTTAGAGTCCGTCTACGAGCAGTACGTC. It translates to CASSLESVYEQYV.

This clonotype was counted ten times or more. The chain joins TRBV12-3 or TRBV12-4 to TRBJ2-7; TRBD2 aligns across 8 bases. J was trimmed by 3 bases and V by 7 bases; bases with no gene match: 5. CDR3 length equals 13 residues. DNA of the CDR3: TGTGCCAGCAACCACGGGGGGGGCTACGAGCAGTACTTC. This gives the protein CASNHGGGYEQYF.

This chain connects TRBV7-2 to TRBJ2-7, with 7 bases matching TRBD1. V gave up 2 bases and J gave up 4 bases; unmatched junction bases: 8. The length of the CDR3 is 15 residues. The germline V gene has CDR1 SGHTA and CDR2 FQGNSA. CDR3 protein: CASSLSGTERYEQYF. Here the CDR3 DNA reads TGTGCCAGCAGCTTATCTGGGACAGAGAGGTACGAGCAGTACTTC.

The J gene is TRBJ1-1, the V gene TRBV12-5; tentatively, D is TRBD1 (5 bases). Germline CDR1 and CDR2: LGHNT and FRNRAP. The germline V and J ends were trimmed by 7 bases and 0 bases, with 21 bases remaining between them. The CDR3 runs to 17 residues. The CDR3 nucleotides read TGTGCTAGTGTTCGAACTGGAGAGGGGATCATGAACACTGAAGCTTTCTTT. The encoded protein is CASVRTGEGIMNTEAFF.

The chain has TRBV7-2 and TRBJ2-2; TRBD2 matches at 13 bases. The germline V gene encodes CDR1 SGHTA and CDR2 FQGNSA. V lost 1 base to trimming and J lost 4 bases; unmatched junction nucleotides: 9. The CDR3 is 19 residues long. DNA of the CDR3: TGTGCCAGCAGCTTAGAAGGGACTAGCGGGATGAGAGGCACCGGGGAGCTGTTTTTT. Translated, it gives CASSLEGTSGMRGTGELFF.